This T cell receptor beta chain was sequenced in a study of shared clonotypes between healthy human individuals. Findings and limits, study-wide: Rarefaction revealed incomplete sorted-subset sequencing despite large depth.

This CDR3 has 19 amino acids. The V and J ends lost 2 bases and 1 base respectively, with 21 bases between them. The V gene's germline CDR1 is MNHNS and CDR2 SASEGT. The sample holds one count of this clone. The antigen is undetermined. The assay was immunoSEQ multiplex PCR, and TCRdb's table has in-frame clones only and misses some. The sample lists about 1.1 million clones; 77% were seen once. The receptor comes from a man younger than 35 in good health. Some clones in this sample may be carry-over from other donors' samples. This chain joins TRBV6-1 and TRBJ1-5; D is possibly TRBD1 (5 bases). Sample: memory CD4+ T cells from PBMCs. Regarding subset: CD45RA-negative fraction. In DNA, the CDR3 is TGTGCCAGCAGTGAAAGTATGGGGACGATGGGGGTAAGCAATCAGCCCCAGCATTTT. This translates into CASSESMGTMGVSNQPQHF.